These 19 T cell receptor beta chains came from one sample sequenced in a study of regulatory T cells in long-lasting Graves disease. HTBI primers from iRepertoire and Arm-PCR of CDR3 regions yielded the TCR beta libraries. TCRdb re-analysed the multiplex PCR reads in MiXCR, keeping a single row per CDR3 protein. The repertoire includes approximately 300,000 distinct CDR3 sequences, about 20% of them detected once, and more than 30% sits in the top ten. Time point given: newly diagnosed GD, antithyroid drugs for less than 3 months. PBMC RNA served as the TCR library source. The material sequenced was peripheral blood mononuclear cells (PBMCs), taken at new diagnosis, from a patient treated with antithyroid drugs. The receptor set was obtained from a female donor with Graves disease.

This clonotype has only a few counts. This rearrangement joins TRBV28 to TRBJ2-4; the D gene could be TRBD1 or TRBD2 (7 bases each). Trimming stripped 2 bases from V and 6 bases from J, with 20 bases between. The germline CDR1 and CDR2 sequences are MDHEN and SYDVKM. The CDR3 extends over 17 amino acids. The CDR3 region is CASSLTTGVGGGNIQYF. Here the CDR3 DNA reads TGTGCCAGCAGTTTAACTACAGGGGTGGGGGGGGGAAACATTCAGTACTTC.

This clonotype was counted a few times. A read error may account for a junction end that differs from germline. The chain joins TRBV27 to TRBJ2-3; D is ambiguous. This CDR3 comprises 14 residues. CDR1 and CDR2 (germline): MNHEY, SMNVEV (reference sequence). This chain's CDR3 is CASSFGSSTDAQYF. In nucleotides, the CDR3 is TGTGCCAGCAGTTTCGGAAGCTCCACAGATGCGCAGTATTTT.

This clonotype was picked up a small number of times. Just one base apart from a much larger clone, this may be a read error. Written as DNA, the CDR3 is TGTGCCGGCAGTTTGGTTCAGGGGAAGAAGTCACCCCTCCACTTT. It translates to CAGSLVQGKKSPLHF. This chain uses TRBV28 with TRBJ1-6, with D possibly TRBD1 on 6 matching bases. The germline CDR1 and CDR2 sequences are MDHEN and SYDVKM. The CDR3 has 15 amino acids.

This rearrangement joins TRBV11-2 to TRBJ1-6; TRBD1 aligns across 8 bases. This CDR3 is 15 amino acids long. Germline-derived CDR1 and CDR2 are SGHAT and FQNNGV. J lost 7 bases, V lost 5 bases, and 7 bases had no gene match. This CDR3 reads CASSQGQGGNSPLHF. In nucleotides, the CDR3 is TGTGCCAGCAGCCAAGGACAGGGAGGAAATTCACCCCTCCACTTT.

On this clonotype itself: A much larger clone lies one base from this, so it may be a read error. This CDR3 reads CASGWAGREQYF. The CDR3 coding sequence is TGTGCTAGTGGTTGGGCCGGGAGGGAGCAGTACTTC. This chain uses TRBV12-5 with TRBJ2-3; 7 nucleotides align to TRBD2. Judging by the DNA end, TRBJ2-7 fits better; the J call may be wrong. This CDR3 has 12 amino acids. In germline, CDR1 is LGHNT, CDR2 FRNRAP.

This clonotype was detected only a few times. The V and J genes are TRBV14 and TRBJ2-1; TRBD1 matches at 8 bases. Trimming cost V 3 bases and J 2 bases; bases outside gene matches: 9. From germline, CDR1 is SGHDN and CDR2 FVKESK. The CDR3 is made up of 17 amino acids. DNA of the CDR3: TGTGCCAGCAGCCACCCCTGGACAGGGAGAACCTACAATGAGCAGTTCTTC. This translates into CASSHPWTGRTYNEQFF.

This clonotype has ten or more counts. The chain couples TRBV10-3 to TRBJ1-1; TRBD1 matches 7 bases. CDR1 ENHRY and CDR2 SYGVKD come from the germline V gene. The CDR3 is made up of 13 amino acids. Trimming took 7 bases from V and 4 from J; bases not matched to a gene: 6. This chain's CDR3 is CAITSGGSTEAFF. CDR3 in DNA: TGTGCCATCACCTCAGGGGGAAGCACTGAAGCTTTCTTT.

This clonotype showed up many times. This chain connects TRBV12-3 or TRBV12-4 to TRBJ2-3, with 7 bases that match TRBD1. The length of the CDR3 is 14 residues. Germline trimming cut 7 bases from V and 1 base from J; bases unmatched to any gene: 5. The CDR3 is CASKRGQGTDTQYF. The DNA of the CDR3 is TGTGCCAGCAAAAGAGGACAGGGCACAGATACGCAGTATTTT.

This clonotype was seen many times. This sequence joins TRBV18 and TRBJ1-2, with D uncertain. The CDR3 extends over 14 amino acids. The germline V and J ends were trimmed by 3 bases and 8 bases, with 16 bases remaining between them. CDR1 and CDR2 from the germline V gene are KGHSH and LQKENI. CDR3 bases: TGTGCCAGCTCACCCGACATCTTTCAGCGGGGCTACACCTTC. Its translation is CASSPDIFQRGYTF.

This clonotype was recorded at least ten times. The chain uses TRBV29-1 and TRBJ2-1, with 12 bases matching TRBD2. This CDR3 comprises 13 residues. Per germline, CDR1 SQVTM and CDR2 ANQGSEA. V gave up 7 bases and J gave up 7 bases; unmatched junction bases: 5. CDR3 DNA sequence: TGCAGCGCCGGGACTAGCGGGTTGAATGAGCAGTTCTTC. It specifies CSAGTSGLNEQFF.

The chain recombines TRBV11-2 with TRBJ1-2; TRBD1 matches at 7 bases. Trimming cost V 4 bases and J 7 bases; bases outside gene matches: 9. Germline-derived CDR1 and CDR2 are SGHAT and FQNNGV. The CDR3 is 14 residues long. Here the CDR3 reads CASSSPGGAGGYTF. CDR3 nucleotides: TGTGCCAGCAGCTCTCCAGGGGGGGCCGGTGGCTACACCTTC.

This clonotype was detected ten times or more. The genes are TRBV6-5 and TRBJ2-5; D tentatively reads TRBD1 or TRBD2 (5 bases each). Between the trimmed V and J ends, which lost 4 bases and 7 bases, there was a span of 19 bases. Per germline, CDR1 MNHEY and CDR2 SVGAGI. The CDR3 is made up of 15 amino acids. This chain's CDR3 is CASSLGTETLGTQYF. CDR3 nucleotide sequence: TGTGCCAGCAGTTTGGGGACGGAAACATTGGGGACCCAGTACTTC.

This clonotype was seen only a few times. The chain carries TRBV9 and TRBJ2-2; TRBD2 matches at 7 bases. Germline V gene data show CDR1 as SGDLS and CDR2 as YYNGEE. CDR3 length: 16 amino acids. V shed 3 bases and J 6 bases; nucleotides not matched to a gene: 11. This CDR3 reads CASSASGATPPGELFF. As DNA, the CDR3 is TGTGCCAGCAGCGCCAGCGGGGCTACCCCCCCCGGGGAGCTGTTTTTT.

This clonotype was counted at least ten times. The chain links TRBV29-1 to TRBJ2-1; D remains ambiguous. The CDR3 length is 10 residues. Germline V lookup: CDR1 SQVTM, CDR2 ANQGSEA. V lost 2 bases to trimming and J lost 14 bases, with 10 bases between them. The CDR3 DNA follows: TGCAGCGTTGAACAGGTGTTCAAGTTCTTC. Protein: CSVEQVFKFF.

This clonotype was counted at least ten times. The chain is built from TRBV5-5 and TRBJ2-2, with 7 nucleotides matching TRBD1. The V gene's germline CDR1 is SGHKS and CDR2 YYEKEE (reference sequence). The CDR3 has 15 amino acids. The junction had 2 bases not matched to a gene; V was cut back by 3 bases and J by 0 bases. This CDR3 is CASSSGTANTGELFF. CDR3 DNA: TGTGCCAGCAGCTCGGGGACAGCGAACACCGGGGAGCTGTTTTTT. Full variable domain (remainder filled in from reference TRBV5-5 and TRBJ2-2): DAGVTQSPTHLIKTRGQQVTLRCSPISGHKSVSWYQQVLGQGPQFIFQYYEKEERGRGNFPDRFSARQFPNYSSELNVNALLLGDSALYLCASSSGTANTGELFFGEGSRLTVL.

V gene TRBV20-1 combines with J gene TRBJ2-5, with 14 bases fitting TRBD2. CDR1 and CDR2 (germline): DFQATT, SNEGSKA (reference sequence). The CDR3 contains 20 residues. Germline trimming cut 0 bases from V and 5 bases from J; bases unmatched to any gene: 17. CDR3 region: CSARDRLGLAGVNGMETQYF. Written as DNA, the CDR3 is TGCAGTGCTAGAGATAGGTTGGGACTAGCGGGAGTTAATGGTATGGAGACCCAGTACTTC.

This clonotype was recorded at least ten times. This sequence joins TRBV12-3 or TRBV12-4 and TRBJ1-4; D is perhaps TRBD1 (6 bases). Trimming left V 5 bases short and J 4 bases short, with 17 bases between. This CDR3 contains 16 residues. In nucleotides, the CDR3 is TGTGCCAGCAGTACGCAGGGGTCCTCTTATAATGAAAAACTGTTTTTT. Amino acids: CASSTQGSSYNEKLFF.

This clonotype was found a few times. Possible read error: a much larger clone is one base away. The rearrangement uses TRBV12-3 or TRBV12-4 and TRBJ2-4; 8 nucleotides align to TRBD1. The CDR3 is 14 residues long. Trimming took 6 bases from V and 8 from J; bases not matched to a gene: 9. Written as DNA, the CDR3 is TGTGCCAGCAGCCGTGGGACAGGAGGGGACATTCAGTACTTC. Its protein product is CASSRGTGGDIQYF.

This clonotype has a count of ten or more. The V call is TRBV11-2, the J call TRBJ2-3; either TRBD1 or TRBD2 may fit D (5 bases each). Trimming pared 7 bases from V and 1 base from J, leaving 12 bases between. The CDR3 has 14 amino acids. Germline-derived CDR1 and CDR2 are SGHAT and FQNNGV. In DNA form, the CDR3 reads TGTGCCAGCAACCCAGGGAGCCGCACAGATACGCAGTATTTT. This encodes CASNPGSRTDTQYF.